One sample yielded the 9 T cell receptor beta chains listed below, sequenced in a study of blood T cells in healthy people across ages. Alongside a J-beta primer mix, a sample-barcoded 5' primer served in a second PCR lasting 7 to 11 cycles. TCRdb re-analysed the 5' RACE reads in MiXCR, keeping a single row per CDR3 protein. The data contain about 1 million distinct CDR3 sequences, more than 40% of them singletons. The sample comprised blood. These receptors all come from a woman aged 55-69 years in good health.

This clonotype showed up just a few times. The V gene is TRBV20-1, the J gene TRBJ2-5; 9 nucleotides align to TRBD1. With V trimmed by 2 bases and J by 6 bases, 16 bases remained unmatched. CDR1 is DFQATT and CDR2 is SNEGSKA in the germline V gene (reference sequence). The CDR3 is made up of 17 amino acids. The CDR3 spells CSARPGTGKRGGKTQYF. CDR3 nucleotides: TGCAGTGCTAGACCTGGGACAGGGAAGAGAGGGGGGAAGACCCAGTACTTC.

This clonotype was counted many times. The genes are TRBV12-5 and TRBJ2-1; D assignment may be TRBD1 or TRBD2 (5 bases each). The J call is doubtful: the DNA matches TRBJ2-7 better. The CDR3 runs to 13 residues. Germline assignment: CDR1 LGHNT and CDR2 FRNRAP. This CDR3 reads CASARDGYNEQYF. The CDR3 nucleotides read TGTGCTAGTGCTAGGGACGGGTACAATGAGCAGTACTTC.

The J gene is TRBJ2-1, the V gene TRBV27, with a tentative D call TRBD2 (10 bases). Germline loops: CDR1 MNHEY, CDR2 SMNVEV (reference sequence). V was clipped by 6 bases and J by 6 bases, with 27 bases between them. The CDR3 runs to 18 residues. The CDR3, as DNA: TGTGCCAGCAGCAGACAGGGGGGAAGACTAGCGGGTATCAATGAGCAGTTCTTC. This gives the protein CASSRQGGRLAGINEQFF.

The chain couples TRBV9 to TRBJ2-5, with D unclear. The germline V and J ends were trimmed by 0 bases and 5 bases, with 11 bases remaining between them. CDR3 length equals 14 residues. Germline V gene data show CDR1 as SGDLS and CDR2 as YYNGEE. The CDR3 spells CASSVGAIRETQYF. CDR3 coding DNA: TGTGCCAGCAGCGTAGGCGCGATCCGGGAGACCCAGTACTTC.

Details on this clonotype: At one of its ends the junction is not consistent with the germline gene, which may arise from a read error. Written as DNA, the CDR3 is TGTGCCAGCAGCGTAGCCGAGGGTCAGACCCAGTACTTC. It codes for CASSVAEGQTQYF. The chain combines TRBV7-2 with TRBJ2-5; possibly TRBD2 for D (5 bases). The CDR3 runs to 13 residues. Germline CDR1 is SGHTA and CDR2 is FQGNSA. The whole variable domain, remainder taken from reference TRBV7-2 and TRBJ2-5, is GAGVSQSPSNKVTEKGKDVELRCDPISGHTALYWYRQSLGQGLEFLIYFQGNSAPDKSGLPSDRFSAERTGGSVSTLTIQRTQQEDSAVYLCASSVAEGQTQYFGPGTRLLVL.

In its sample, this clonotype was seen a few times. The rearrangement uses TRBV14 and TRBJ2-1, with D perhaps TRBD2 (6 bases). The V end was cut by 2 bases, the J end by 10 bases, with 12 bases between. This CDR3 has 13 amino acids. Germline V gene sequence: CDR1 SGHDN, CDR2 FVKESK. CDR3 DNA: TGTGCCAGCAGCCAATGGCGGGGTAACGAGCAGTTCTTC. Translation: CASSQWRGNEQFF.

This clonotype came up a few times. The chain uses TRBV12-3 or TRBV12-4 and TRBJ1-5, with D possibly being TRBD1 (5 bases). Trimming removed 5 bases at V and 4 bases at J, with 18 bases between. The CDR3 is made up of 16 amino acids. CDR3: CASSPGTGATNQPQHF. The CDR3 DNA reads TGTGCCAGCAGTCCAGGGACCGGGGCGACTAATCAGCCCCAGCATTTT.

V usage is TRBV6-1 and J usage is TRBJ2-3; unclear D gene. V lost 2 bases, J lost 3 bases, and 6 bases lay in between. The CDR3 consists of 13 residues. CDR1 and CDR2 (germline): MNHNS, SASEGT. CDR3 amino acids: CASSEIWTDTQYF. The CDR3 DNA sequence: TGTGCCAGCAGTGAAATCTGGACAGATACGCAGTATTTT.

The genes are TRBV7-9 and TRBJ2-7, with 10 bases aligning to TRBD2. The CDR3 consists of 15 residues. Looked up from germline, CDR1 is SEHNR and CDR2 is FQNEAQ (reference sequence). V shed 5 bases, J shed 0 bases, and the junction held 4 bases outside the gene matches. The CDR3 DNA sequence: TGTGCCAGCAGCGCACTAGCGGGATTCTCCTACGAGCAGTACTTC. This gives the protein CASSALAGFSYEQYF.